This T cell receptor (beta chain) was captured in a study of T cell responses to AZD1222 COVID-19 vaccine. Study at large: Researchers grouped second doses given at about 4 or about 12 weeks into one pool.

Per the germline V gene, CDR1 is SGHVS and CDR2 is FQNEAQ. V trimming: 3 bases; J trimming: 2 bases; junction bases outside the gene matches: 1. This CDR3 has 14 amino acids. Whole-study results and caveats: Only after the peak T cell response were repertoires sampled. Close to half of all spike-specific TCRs reportedly target regions of the variants that are unmutated.

The protocol was immunoSEQ multiplex PCR, while the TCRdb copy is restricted to in-frame clones and leaves out a portion. Altogether about 190,000 clones are present, approximately 94% being singletons, with the ten largest covering about 9.2%. Comments on this clone: Its antigen remains unknown.

The sequence came from an adult in good health. This sample comprised peripheral blood, obtained on day 0 of AZD1222 vaccination. The genes are TRBV7-8 and TRBJ1-5; 7 bases align to TRBD1. This chain's CDR3 is CASSFRGGNQPQHF. CDR3 sequence (DNA): TGTGCCAGCAGCTTCAGGGGGGGCAATCAGCCCCAGCATTTT. The variable domain in full, completed from reference TRBV7-8 and TRBJ1-5, reads GAGVSQSPRYKVAKRGQDVALRCDPISGHVSLFWYQQALGQGPEFLTYFQNEAQLDKSGLPSDRFFAERPEGSVSTLKIQRTQQEDSAVYLCASSFRGGNQPQHFGDGTRLSIL.